The sequence of this T cell receptor (beta chain) was determined in a study of CD8+ T cells in alopecia areata. General study points: TCRs were shared less clearly across patients than in mice, possibly for HLA-related reasons.

With regard to this clone: Its antigen is unidentified.

With 2 bases clipped from V and 4 bases from J, the junction kept 12 bases outside the gene matches. Germline CDR1 and CDR2: MNHNS and SASEGT. The length of the CDR3 is 18 residues. cDNA serving as the sequencing template came from extracted, reverse transcribed RNA. Sequencing was performed with immunoSEQ multiplex PCR; in TCRdb, only in-frame clones are kept and a portion is missing. The sample has 140,000 to 150,000 clones; 75% to 90% are singletons. This receptor was identified in a human donor with alopecia areata. Specimen: CD8+ T cells sorted from blood, collected at week 0. This rearrangement joins TRBV6-1 to TRBJ2-3; 10 positions agree with TRBD1. In nucleotides, the CDR3 is TGTGCCAGCAGTGAAATGATGGGACAGGGGCGTATTCCAGATACGCAGTATTTT. It encodes CASSEMMGQGRIPDTQYF.